The clone carrying this T cell receptor (beta chain) was seen once. Its antigen is unidentified. A much larger clone lies one base from this, so it may be a read error. This specimen comes from a study of T cells after yellow fever vaccination. V lost 7 bases, J lost 7 bases, and 14 bases lay in between. This CDR3 contains 13 residues. The germline gives CDR1 MNHNS, CDR2 SASEGT. Each CDR3 protein gets one entry after TCRdb re-called the 5' RACE reads with MiXCR. The sample includes 200,000 to 250,000 distinct CDR3 sequences, under 3.5% of them seen just once. General study points: Though it reached lower strength, the secondary response hit its peak faster, day 5 versus 15. CD4 and CD8 compartments shared a small share of clonotypes. Contaminants from the bulk population, in the form of abundant clonotypes, could be found in FACS-sorted repertoires.

The clonotype comes from a man in his late teens or twenties who received the YFV17D yellow fever vaccine. The sample in question was CD4+ T cells sorted from PBMCs, obtained 10 days after the yellow fever booster vaccination. The chain uses TRBV6-1 and TRBJ2-1, with D possibly TRBD1 on 5 matching bases. The CDR3 region is CASKYPPGNEQFF. DNA of the CDR3: TGTGCCAGCAAGTATCCACCAGGGAATGAGCAGTTCTTC.